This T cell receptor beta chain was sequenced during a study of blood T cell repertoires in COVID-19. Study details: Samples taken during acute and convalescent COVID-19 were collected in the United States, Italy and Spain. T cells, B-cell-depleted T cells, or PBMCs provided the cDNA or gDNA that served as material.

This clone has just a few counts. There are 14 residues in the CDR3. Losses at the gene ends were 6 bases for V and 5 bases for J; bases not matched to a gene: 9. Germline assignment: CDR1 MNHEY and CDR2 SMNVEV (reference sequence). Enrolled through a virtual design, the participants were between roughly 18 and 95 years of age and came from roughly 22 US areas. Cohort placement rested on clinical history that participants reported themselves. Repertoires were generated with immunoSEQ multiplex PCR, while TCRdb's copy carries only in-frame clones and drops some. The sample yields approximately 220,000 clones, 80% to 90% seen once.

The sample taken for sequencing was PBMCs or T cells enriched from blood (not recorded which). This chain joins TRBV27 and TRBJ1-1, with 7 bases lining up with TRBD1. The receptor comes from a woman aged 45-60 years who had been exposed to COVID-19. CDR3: CASSLNRDRTEAFF. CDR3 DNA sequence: TGTGCCAGCAGCTTAAACCGGGACAGAACTGAAGCTTTCTTT.